This T cell receptor (beta chain) derives from a study of early T cells in non-severe SARS-CoV-2 infection. Study information: The input, bulk RNA from unsorted whole blood, was sequenced, and chains were unpaired. The study's findings and limits: The matching step, a VDJdb search, favored anti-spike CD8 responses and missed private and CD4 specificities.

This clonotype was recorded many times. Its antigen is not known. Researchers tagged individual cDNA molecules with unique molecular identifiers. Using its own MiXCR run on the 5' RACE reads, TCRdb lists one record per CDR3 protein. Counted here are about 77,000 distinct CDR3 sequences, around 9.9% occurring once; the ten biggest clones make up 4.5% to 5%. This CDR3 contains 15 residues. Trimming removed 6 bases from V and 2 bases from J, with 13 bases in between. Sequencing used whole blood. V is TRBV12-3 or TRBV12-4 and J is TRBJ2-2; D possibly corresponds to TRBD1 (5 bases). This receptor was obtained from an adult who was a healthcare worker with PCR-confirmed SARS-CoV-2 infection or an uninfected control (not recorded which). CDR3 residues: CASRLTGANTGELFF. The CDR3 DNA reads as TGTGCCAGCAGGCTTACAGGAGCCAACACCGGGGAGCTGTTTTTT.